This TCR beta chain was captured by sequencing in a study of blood T cell repertoires in COVID-19. Germline values: CDR1 DFQATT, CDR2 SNEGSKA (reference sequence). CDR3 length: 11 amino acids. Trimming cost V 5 bases and J 6 bases, with 11 bases left between them. Repertoires were generated with immunoSEQ multiplex PCR, while TCRdb's copy carries only in-frame clones and drops some. The top ten hold roughly 6% of the sample, which has more than 70,000 clones, roughly 88% seen once. The chain is built from TRBV20-1 and TRBJ2-7, with D perhaps matching TRBD1 (5 bases). The sample consisted of peripheral blood. The source is a man in his forties or fifties with active COVID-19. DNA for the CDR3: TGCAGTGCTCTAACAAGGGGCGAGCAGTACTTC. Translating it yields CSALTRGEQYF.